The 8 T cell receptor beta chains in this list originate from one sample, sequenced in a study of spatial heterogeneity in lung cancer. Stated time point: sample taken at primary tumor resection. TCRs were sequenced from unsorted whole RNA of tumor, nontumor lung or PBMC. From the 5' RACE reads, TCRdb called clonotypes with MiXCR, one entry per CDR3 protein. Of 28,000 or so distinct CDR3 sequences in the sample, about 8.8% were seen once. The material sequenced was PBMCs, taken at surgery. These receptor sequences come from a female donor with early-stage non-small cell lung cancer.

This clonotype was found many times. This chain connects TRBV7-9 to TRBJ1-2; the match to TRBD1 covers 8 bases. The CDR3 extends over 15 amino acids. With 4 bases clipped from V and 8 bases from J, the junction kept 12 bases outside the gene matches. In germline, CDR1 is SEHNR, CDR2 FQNEAQ (reference sequence). The CDR3 coding sequence is TGTGCCAGCAGCTCTATTGGACAGGGTTATCGGGGCTACACCTTC. This sequence encodes CASSSIGQGYRGYTF. The full variable domain, completed using reference TRBV7-9 and TRBJ1-2, is DTGVSQNPRHKITKRGQNVTFRCDPISEHNRLYWYRQTLGQGPEFLTYFQNEAQLEKSRLLSDRFSAERPKGSFSTLEIQRTEQGDSAMYLCASSSIGQGYRGYTFGSGTRLTVV.

This clonotype was seen ten or more times. The rearrangement joins TRBV4-3 to TRBJ1-4, with 7 bases identical to TRBD1. This CDR3 comprises 14 residues. Germline CDR1 LGHNA, CDR2 YSLEER. J gave up 10 bases and V 5 bases, and 10 bases lay outside the gene matches. CDR3: CASSSTSRQGKLFF. The CDR3 coding sequence is TGCGCCAGCAGCTCTACCTCCAGACAGGGAAAACTGTTTTTT.

At least ten counts were recorded for this clonotype. The chain employs TRBV18 and TRBJ1-6, with 7 nucleotides matching TRBD1. Germline CDR1 and CDR2: KGHSH and LQKENI. The CDR3 is made up of 14 amino acids. After removal of 6 bases from V and 7 bases from J, the junction contained 6 bases not matched to a gene. Written as DNA, the CDR3 is TGTGCCAGCTCGCAGGGGGGAAAGAATTCACCCCTCCACTTT. Translated: CASSQGGKNSPLHF.

This clonotype has ten or more counts. The chain links TRBV2 to TRBJ1-5; TRBD1 aligns across 10 bases. This CDR3 is 14 amino acids long. Unmatched junction bases numbered 7, after V lost 6 bases and J lost 8 bases. The germline CDR1 and CDR2 sequences are SNHLY and FYNNEI. Here the CDR3 DNA reads TGTGCCAGCAGCGCCGACAGGGGGCCAGAGCCCCAGCATTTT. It yields the protein CASSADRGPEPQHF.

This clonotype came up many times. The V and J genes are TRBV10-2 and TRBJ2-7; 8 bases line up with TRBD1. Germline V lookup: CDR1 WSHSY, CDR2 SAAADI. With 5 bases clipped from V and 1 base from J, the junction kept 10 bases outside the gene matches. The CDR3 totals 16 residues. The CDR3 protein is CASSRSGQDGSYEQYF. The CDR3, as DNA: TGCGCCAGCAGTCGGTCGGGACAGGACGGGTCCTACGAGCAGTACTTC.

This clonotype was counted ten times or more. The chain combines TRBV20-1 with TRBJ1-2; no reliable D call. Germline V gene sequence: CDR1 DFQATT, CDR2 SNEGSKA (reference sequence). Trimming cost V 7 bases and J 2 bases, with 14 bases left between them. There are 13 residues in the CDR3. CDR3 amino acids: CSGWDNSNYGYTF. The CDR3 bases are TGCAGTGGATGGGATAACTCGAACTATGGCTACACCTTC.

This clonotype was recorded many times. The CDR3 DNA sequence: TGTGCCAGCAGACTTAAGGGACTTTACAATGAGCAGTTCTTC. This translates into CASRLKGLYNEQFF. This chain links TRBV3-1 with TRBJ2-1; tentative D call: TRBD2 (6 bases). The CDR3 contains 14 residues. CDR1 is LGHDT, CDR2 YNNKEL, per germline (reference sequence). Trimming removed 6 bases at V and 4 bases at J, with 13 bases between.

This clonotype was picked up many times. The chain carries TRBV4-2 and TRBJ1-5; D ambiguous. Germline values: CDR1 LGHNA, CDR2 YNFKEQ. The CDR3 runs to 13 residues. Trimming shortened V by 3 bases and J by 3 bases, and 6 bases separated the two germline ends. The CDR3 nucleotides are TGTGCCAGCAGCCACCGGATCAATCAGCCCCAGCATTTT. This translates into CASSHRINQPQHF.